This TCR beta chain was observed in a study of blood T cell repertoires in COVID-19. About the research overall: Samples of COVID-19 (acute and convalescent) were obtained from the United States, Italy and Spain. Sample material is recorded as cDNA or gDNA derived from T cells, B-cell-depleted T cells, or PBMCs.

The CDR3 runs to 14 residues. CDR1 and CDR2 from the germline V gene are SGHNT and YYREEE (reference sequence). V was clipped by 2 bases and J by 4 bases; unmatched bases: 5. Original processing notes: Scientists estimated how many nucleated cells there were by amplifying reference gene primers. The method was immunoSEQ multiplex PCR; TCRdb's version includes in-frame clones alone and lacks a portion of them. Clone size and V and J calls were adopted from that table, with D and trimming inferred from the DNA. The sample lists fewer than 500,000 clones; 75% to 90% were seen once. Specimen: PBMCs or T cells enriched from blood (not recorded which). The TCR originated in a man aged 25 to 45 who had recovered from COVID-19. This rearrangement joins TRBV5-4 to TRBJ2-5; 7 nucleotides align to TRBD1. Here the CDR3 reads CASSFNDRVETQYF. The CDR3 DNA sequence: TGTGCCAGCAGCTTCAACGACAGGGTAGAGACCCAGTACTTC.